This T cell receptor (beta chain) originates from a study of cytomegalovirus exposure and HLA in healthy donors. Findings and caveats of the study: The study put 150 to 200 TCR beta chains on its list as cytomegalovirus-associated. TCR beta V segments were, for the most part, productive about 87% or about 30% of the time in an earlier analysis. Upon later analysis, TCR association rates were observed to vary by HLA locus, being highest for DRB1 and lowest for HLA-C.

This CDR3 has 15 amino acids. CDR1 SEHNR and CDR2 FQNEAQ come from the germline V gene (reference sequence). The trim removed 7 bases at V and 10 bases at J, leaving 9 bases unmatched. This clone was detected only a few times. Its antigen is unknown. PCR employed 60 Vbeta and 13 Jbeta primers. The data were produced by immunoSEQ multiplex PCR, yet TCRdb's version contains in-frame clones alone and is incomplete. This repertoire shows approximately 85,000 clones, 80% found once; its top ten account for 6% to 8%. Donors sampled were nominally healthy, though unrecorded immune exposures were likely. This clonotype was obtained from a man aged 25-40 years in good health and CMV-seronegative. Sample: PBMCs. The chain is built from TRBV7-9 and TRBJ1-6; 11 nucleotides align to TRBD1. The CDR3 DNA sequence: TGTGCCAGCACCCGAGGACAGGGGGCGAGATCACCCCTCCACTTT. It codes for CASTRGQGARSPLHF.